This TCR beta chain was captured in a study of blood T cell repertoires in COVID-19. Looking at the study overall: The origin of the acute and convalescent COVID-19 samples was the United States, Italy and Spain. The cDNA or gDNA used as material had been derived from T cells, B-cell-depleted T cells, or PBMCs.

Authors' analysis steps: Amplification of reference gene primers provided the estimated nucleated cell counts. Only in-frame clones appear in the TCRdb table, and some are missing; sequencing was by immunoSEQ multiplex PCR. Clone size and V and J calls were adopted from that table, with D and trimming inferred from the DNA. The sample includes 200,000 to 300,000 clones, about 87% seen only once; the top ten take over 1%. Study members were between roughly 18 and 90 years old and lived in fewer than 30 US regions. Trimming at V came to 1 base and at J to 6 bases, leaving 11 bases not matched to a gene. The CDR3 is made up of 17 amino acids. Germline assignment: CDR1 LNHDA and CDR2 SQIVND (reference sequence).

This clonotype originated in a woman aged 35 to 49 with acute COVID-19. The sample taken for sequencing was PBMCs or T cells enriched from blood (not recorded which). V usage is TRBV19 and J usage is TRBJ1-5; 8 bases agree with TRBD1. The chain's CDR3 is CASSIGDRGSGGQPQHF. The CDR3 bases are TGTGCCAGTAGTATAGGTGACAGGGGTTCTGGTGGTCAGCCCCAGCATTTT.